This T cell receptor beta chain was recovered during a study of identical twins. Study-level findings and limits: Abundant beta clonotypes from cord blood bore fewer insertions; memory repertoires lacked this pattern.

TCRdb reanalysed the 5' RACE reads using MiXCR and keeps one entry per CDR3 protein. The repertoire holds 400,000 to 550,000 distinct CDR3 sequences, with roughly a fifth as singletons. This clonotype turned up a few times. Its antigen is currently unknown. V lost 3 bases, J lost 4 bases, and 5 bases stayed unmatched. Germline CDR1 and CDR2: ENHRY and SYGVKD. The CDR3 totals 15 residues. The same sample was also used in a study of T cells expressing NK-cell markers. This second study says: Among eight sequenced donors, seven carried HCMV seropositivity while one was seronegative. HCMV specificity was not established for the expanded NKG2C+ T cell clones.

The receptor was derived from a woman younger than 35 in good health. This chain connects TRBV10-3 to TRBJ1-2; TRBD1 matches at 10 bases. The sample taken for sequencing was CD4+ T cells sorted from blood. The CDR3 spells CAISDPGQGIYGYTF. The DNA of the CDR3 is TGTGCCATCAGTGATCCGGGACAGGGGATCTATGGCTACACCTTC.